Listed below are T cell receptor beta chains from one sample, sequenced in a study of shared T cell receptors in the human thymus. Assay used: immunoSEQ multiplex PCR; TCRdb lists only in-frame clones, some missing. The sample contains over 350,000 clones, approximately 95% of which appear only once. Sequencing used thymocytes. The receptors come from a human donor. CDR3s include the opening cysteine and the closing phenylalanine or tryptophan. Each record gives: clone size, V gene, CDR3 protein. A clone size is listed for some rows: how often the clone was seen (once, few, many), or a class if it is expanded.

clone size: -
V gene: TRBV28
CDR3 protein: CASSVTGSQEGYTF

clone size: -
V gene: TRBV18
CDR3 protein: CASSPDRVVVDEQFF

clone size: -
V gene: TRBV5-4
CDR3 protein: CASSSPGVGYGYTF

clone size: -
V gene: TRBV5-4
CDR3 protein: CASREFTGELFF

clone size: -
V gene: TRBV27
CDR3 protein: CASSDRGNQPQHF

clone size: -
V gene: TRBV7-2
CDR3 protein: CASSSYRDGGSTYNEQFF

clone size: -
V gene: TRBV7-9
CDR3 protein: CASSFPDRSSGNTIYF

clone size: -
V gene: TRBV23-1
CDR3 protein: CASSQSRVVTEAFF

clone size: -
V gene: TRBV6-5
CDR3 protein: CASSSPRGGTEAFF

clone size: -
V gene: TRBV15
CDR3 protein: CATAVGQLSYEQYF

clone size: -
V gene: TRBV19
CDR3 protein: CASSIKTVNTEAFF

clone size: -
V gene: TRBV7-2
CDR3 protein: CASSWGGQGPYEQYF

clone size: -
V gene: TRBV5-6
CDR3 protein: CASSDRDRDENFHTDTQYF

clone size: -
V gene: TRBV11-2
CDR3 protein: CASSLEFRWAQSSYEQYF

clone size: few
V gene: TRBV12-5
CDR3 protein: CASGRDLGQGADTEAFF

clone size: -
V gene: TRBV27
CDR3 protein: CASSPQTSVVPDTQYF

clone size: -
V gene: TRBV6-5
CDR3 protein: CASSRTGVSSYEQYF

clone size: -
V gene: TRBV19
CDR3 protein: CASSPGNWNNEQYF

clone size: -
V gene: TRBV21-1
CDR3 protein: CASSLSSGQWRNTIYF

clone size: -
V gene: TRBV28
CDR3 protein: CASSLIGTGGLNTEAFF

clone size: -
V gene: TRBV27
CDR3 protein: CASSRRIPRTDTQYF

clone size: -
V gene: TRBV6-1
CDR3 protein: CASTLDRGLSDTQYF

clone size: -
V gene: TRBV10-3
CDR3 protein: CAISERGQLLDGYTF

clone size: -
V gene: TRBV25-1
CDR3 protein: CASSAAQTPAGNTIYF

clone size: -
V gene: TRBV9
CDR3 protein: CASSPRPGRETQYF

clone size: -
V gene: TRBV4-1
CDR3 protein: CASSQGPGLERETQYF

clone size: -
V gene: TRBV7-9
CDR3 protein: CASSLVVAGEEQPQHF

clone size: -
V gene: TRBV19
CDR3 protein: CASSIEGQGIHEQYF

clone size: -
V gene: TRBV19
CDR3 protein: CASSIGWIGQGAGNEQFF

clone size: -
V gene: TRBV6-4
CDR3 protein: CASSQGTSGKDEQYF

clone size: -
V gene: TRBV28
CDR3 protein: CASRLGLARSGNTIYF

clone size: -
V gene: TRBV11-1
CDR3 protein: CASSRTGDEQFF

clone size: -
V gene: TRBV2
CDR3 protein: CASSGSFTYNEQFF

clone size: -
V gene: TRBV28
CDR3 protein: CASSMWGLAGEDTQYF

clone size: once
V gene: TRBV27
CDR3 protein: CASSFLGDQDEQFF

clone size: -
V gene: TRBV5-4
CDR3 protein: CASSSRWGLALTDTQYF

clone size: once
V gene: TRBV2
CDR3 protein: CASSVHQGYTF

clone size: -
V gene: TRBV28
CDR3 protein: CASRRSWAYEQYF

clone size: -
V gene: TRBV19
CDR3 protein: CASIPGTGTDTGELFF

clone size: -
V gene: TRBV4-1
CDR3 protein: CASSQKSLAASTDTQYF

clone size: once
V gene: TRBV7-3
CDR3 protein: CASSPLRTANTGELFF

clone size: -
V gene: TRBV5-1
CDR3 protein: CASSTWTSGRGFEYNEQFF

clone size: -
V gene: TRBV9
CDR3 protein: CASSVATGPSGSLEQYF

clone size: -
V gene: TRBV19
CDR3 protein: CASSIERQGAMNTEAFF

clone size: -
V gene: TRBV7-8
CDR3 protein: CASSLDRDERGYTF

clone size: once
V gene: TRBV25-1
CDR3 protein: CASSWGTHGRDEQFF

clone size: -
V gene: TRBV2
CDR3 protein: CASSGSGLTDTQYF

clone size: -
V gene: TRBV21-1
CDR3 protein: CASSKDPREGPNEQFF

clone size: -
V gene: TRBV15
CDR3 protein: CATSRELWPTGELFF

clone size: -
V gene: TRBV4-2
CDR3 protein: CASSLLRTGGFKNEQFF

clone size: -
V gene: TRBV9
CDR3 protein: CASSVAPETGVGMNTEAFF

clone size: -
V gene: TRBV27
CDR3 protein: CASTLTSGRAGELFF

clone size: -
V gene: TRBV18
CDR3 protein: CASSPKREGETQYF

clone size: -
V gene: TRBV5-4
CDR3 protein: CASSRQGGPYGYTF

clone size: -
V gene: TRBV9
CDR3 protein: CASSAQSKMGLGTETQYF

clone size: -
V gene: TRBV5-6
CDR3 protein: CASSFGSGANVLTF

clone size: -
V gene: TRBV5-1
CDR3 protein: CASSSGLAGPYEQYF